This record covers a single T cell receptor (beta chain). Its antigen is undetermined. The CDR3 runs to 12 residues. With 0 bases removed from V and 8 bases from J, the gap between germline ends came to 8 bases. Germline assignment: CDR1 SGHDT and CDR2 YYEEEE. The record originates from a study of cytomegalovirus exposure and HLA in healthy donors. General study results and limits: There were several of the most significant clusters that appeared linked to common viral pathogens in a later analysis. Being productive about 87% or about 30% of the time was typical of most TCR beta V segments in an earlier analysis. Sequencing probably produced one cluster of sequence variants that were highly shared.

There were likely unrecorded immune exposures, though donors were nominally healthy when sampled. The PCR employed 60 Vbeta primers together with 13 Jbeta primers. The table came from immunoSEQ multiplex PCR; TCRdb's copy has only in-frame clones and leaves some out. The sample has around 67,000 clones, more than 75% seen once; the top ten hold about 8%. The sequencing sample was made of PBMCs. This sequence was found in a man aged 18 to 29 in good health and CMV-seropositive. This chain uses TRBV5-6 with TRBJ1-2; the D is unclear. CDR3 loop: CASSLGQRGYTF. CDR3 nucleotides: TGTGCCAGCAGCTTGGGGCAGAGGGGCTACACCTTC. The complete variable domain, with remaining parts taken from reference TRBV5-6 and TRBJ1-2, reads DAGVTQSPTHLIKTRGQQVTLRCSPKSGHDTVSWYQQALGQGPQFIFQYYEEEERQRGNFPDRFSGHQFPNYSSELNVNALLLGDSALYLCASSLGQRGYTFGSGTRLTVV.